This T cell receptor (beta chain) emerged from a study of beta chain features in type 1 diabetes. As to this clone: Its specificity is unknown.

Study results and caveats: Sequencing the cDNA could make cells with high TCR expression show up more than they should. A pattern of fewer insertions and more deletions at VDJ junctions was seen in type 1 diabetes patients. In all four CD4+ subsets, TCRB CDR3 length was significantly, moderately reduced in type 1 diabetes. For patients and controls alike, PCR might favor shorter templates to the same degree.

As every portion of the isolated RNA was reverse transcribed, the sequencing read expressed TCRB transcripts. TCRdb's table, derived via immunoSEQ multiplex PCR, lists solely in-frame clones and lacks some. The sample records some 60,000 clones, approximately 62% being singletons. Germline CDR1 and CDR2: SGHRS and YFSETQ. There are 14 residues in the CDR3. The V end lost 4 bases, the J end lost 1 base, and 11 bases lay between the germline ends. The sequencing sample was made of Tregs from blood. The rearrangement links TRBV5-1 to TRBJ1-1, with TRBD1 as a possible D gene (5 bases). The TCR comes from a woman aged 18-35 years in good health. CDR3 DNA sequence: TGCGCCAGCAGCGGAGGGACGGGGAACACTGAAGCTTTCTTT. Protein product: CASSGGTGNTEAFF.